This TCR beta chain was obtained from a study of control samples from healthy donors and cancer patients (TCRdb year 2020). V lost 4 bases and J lost 6 bases, and the count of bases not matched to a germline gene is 6. The CDR3 spans 14 residues, from the cysteine through the phenylalanine. The only DNA kept is the CDR3, 42 bases in frame from the first base. Based on the germline V gene, the CDR1 and CDR2 sequences are MDHEN and SYDVKM. Concerning this clone: The specificity of this receptor is unknown. Base-call qualities are not available, and no considerably larger clone is one nucleotide away.

Libraries were constructed by the immunoSEQ multiplex PCR assay. In its TCRdb copy, this immuneACCESS table keeps in-frame sequences only and misses some clones. Where compared with another copy, unresolved V genes explain less than half of these, and the others have no known cause. The sample contains 150,000 to 180,000 clones, just under 95% of them found a single time. The biggest ten clones account for about 5.2% of the sample. This receptor chain uses TRBV28 and TRBJ1-5, with 7 central nucleotides matching TRBD1. The sample consisted of blood. This clonotype was obtained from a man aged 35 to 55 in good health. The CDR3 in this case is CASSYTGVGQPQHF. The DNA sequence follows: TGTGCCAGCAGTTATACAGGGGTTGGTCAGCCCCAGCATTTT.